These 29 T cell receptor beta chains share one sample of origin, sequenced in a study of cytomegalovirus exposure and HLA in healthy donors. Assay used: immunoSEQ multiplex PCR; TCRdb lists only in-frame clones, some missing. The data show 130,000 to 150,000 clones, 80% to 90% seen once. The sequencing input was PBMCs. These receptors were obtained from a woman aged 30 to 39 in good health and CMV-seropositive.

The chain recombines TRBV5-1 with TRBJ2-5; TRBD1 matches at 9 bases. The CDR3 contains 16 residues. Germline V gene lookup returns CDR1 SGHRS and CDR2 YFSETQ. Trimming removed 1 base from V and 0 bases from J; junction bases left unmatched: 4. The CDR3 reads CASSLRGQGYQETQYF. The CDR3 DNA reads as TGCGCCAGCAGCTTGCGAGGACAGGGGTACCAAGAGACCCAGTACTTC.

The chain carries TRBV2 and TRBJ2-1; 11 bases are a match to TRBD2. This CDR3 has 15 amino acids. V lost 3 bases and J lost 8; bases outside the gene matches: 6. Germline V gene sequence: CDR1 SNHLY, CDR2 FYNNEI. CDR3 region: CASSDGSGGAYEQFF. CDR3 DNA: TGTGCCAGCAGTGACGGTAGCGGGGGGGCCTATGAGCAGTTCTTC.

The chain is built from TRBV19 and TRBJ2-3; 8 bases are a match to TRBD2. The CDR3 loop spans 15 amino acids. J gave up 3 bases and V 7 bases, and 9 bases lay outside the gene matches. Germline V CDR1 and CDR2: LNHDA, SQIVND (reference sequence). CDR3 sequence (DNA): TGTGCCAGTACGACAAGTAGCGGGGTTACAGATACGCAGTATTTT. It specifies CASTTSSGVTDTQYF.

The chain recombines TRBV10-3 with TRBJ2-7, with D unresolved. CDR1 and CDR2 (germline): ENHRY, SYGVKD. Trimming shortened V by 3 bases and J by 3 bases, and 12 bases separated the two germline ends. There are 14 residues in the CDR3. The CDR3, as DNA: TGTGCCATCAGTGAAAGTGGCGGCAGCTACGAGCAGTACTTC. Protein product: CAISESGGSYEQYF.

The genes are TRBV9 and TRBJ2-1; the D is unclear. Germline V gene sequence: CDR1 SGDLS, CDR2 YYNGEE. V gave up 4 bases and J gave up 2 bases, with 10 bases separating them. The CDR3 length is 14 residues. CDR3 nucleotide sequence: TGTGCCAGCAGCTCATCGCTAGCCTACAATGAGCAGTTCTTC. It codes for CASSSSLAYNEQFF. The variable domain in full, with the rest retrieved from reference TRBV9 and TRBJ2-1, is DSGVTQTPKHLITATGQRVTLRCSPRSGDLSVYWYQQSLDQGLQFLIQYYNGEERAKGNILERFSAQQFPDLHSELNLSSLELGDSALYFCASSSSLAYNEQFFGPGTRLTVL.

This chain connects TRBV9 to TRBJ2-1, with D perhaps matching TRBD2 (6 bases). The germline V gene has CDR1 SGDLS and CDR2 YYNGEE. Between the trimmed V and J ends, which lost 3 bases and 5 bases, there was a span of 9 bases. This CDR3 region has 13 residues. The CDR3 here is CASSAWGDNEQFF. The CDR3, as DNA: TGTGCCAGCAGCGCCTGGGGGGACAATGAGCAGTTCTTC.

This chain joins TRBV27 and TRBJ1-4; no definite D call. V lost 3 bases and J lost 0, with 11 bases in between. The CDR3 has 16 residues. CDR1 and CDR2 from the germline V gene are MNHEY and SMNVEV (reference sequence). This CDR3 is CASSFLRRATNEKLFF. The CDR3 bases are TGTGCCAGCAGTTTTTTGAGGAGAGCAACTAATGAAAAACTGTTTTTT.

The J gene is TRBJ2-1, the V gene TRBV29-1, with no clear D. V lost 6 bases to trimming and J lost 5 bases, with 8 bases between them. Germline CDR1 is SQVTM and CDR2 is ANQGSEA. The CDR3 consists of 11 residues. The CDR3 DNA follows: TGCAGCGTCGCACCGGACAATGAGCAGTTCTTC. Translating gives CSVAPDNEQFF.

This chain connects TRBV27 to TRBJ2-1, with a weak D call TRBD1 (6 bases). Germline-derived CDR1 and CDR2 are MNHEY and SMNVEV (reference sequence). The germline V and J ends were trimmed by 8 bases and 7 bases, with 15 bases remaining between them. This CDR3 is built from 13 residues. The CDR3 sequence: CASGRHRGNEQFF. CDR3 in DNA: TGTGCCAGCGGACGACATAGGGGGAATGAGCAGTTCTTC.

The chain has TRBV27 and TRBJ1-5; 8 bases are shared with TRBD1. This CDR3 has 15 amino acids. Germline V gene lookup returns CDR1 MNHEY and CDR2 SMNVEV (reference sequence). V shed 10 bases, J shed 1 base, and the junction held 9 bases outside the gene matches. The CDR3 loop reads CATRRGRGSNQPQHF. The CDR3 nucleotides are TGTGCCACCCGCAGGGGGCGCGGGAGCAATCAGCCCCAGCATTTT.

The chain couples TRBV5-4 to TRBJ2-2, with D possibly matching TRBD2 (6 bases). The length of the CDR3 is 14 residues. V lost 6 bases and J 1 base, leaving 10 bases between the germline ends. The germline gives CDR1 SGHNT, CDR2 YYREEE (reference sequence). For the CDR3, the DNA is TGTGCCAGCACCCCGGGAGAGAACACCGGGGAGCTGTTTTTT. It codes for CASTPGENTGELFF.

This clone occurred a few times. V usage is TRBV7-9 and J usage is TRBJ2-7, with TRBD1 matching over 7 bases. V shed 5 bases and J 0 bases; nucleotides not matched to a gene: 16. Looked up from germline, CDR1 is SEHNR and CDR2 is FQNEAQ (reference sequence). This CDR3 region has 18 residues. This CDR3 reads CASSPRPFGQASSYEQYF. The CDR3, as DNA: TGTGCCAGCAGCCCCCGGCCCTTCGGACAGGCGAGCTCCTACGAGCAGTACTTC.

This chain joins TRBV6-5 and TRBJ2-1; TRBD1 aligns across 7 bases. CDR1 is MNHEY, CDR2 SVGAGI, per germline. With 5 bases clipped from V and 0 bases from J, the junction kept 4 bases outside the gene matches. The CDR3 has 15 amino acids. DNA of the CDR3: TGTGCCAGCAGTCAGACAGGGAGCTCCTACAATGAGCAGTTCTTC. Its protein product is CASSQTGSSYNEQFF.

CDR3 nucleotide sequence: TGTGCCAGCAGCTGGGGACAGACCTACGAGCAGTACTTC. Translation: CASSWGQTYEQYF. This chain connects TRBV5-6 to TRBJ2-7, with 7 bases lining up with TRBD1. Germline lookup yields CDR1 SGHDT and CDR2 YYEEEE. This CDR3 has 13 amino acids. The V gene end was trimmed by 3 bases and the J gene end by 2 bases; junction bases not matched to a gene: 2. The full variable domain, rest sourced from reference TRBV5-6 and TRBJ2-7, is DAGVTQSPTHLIKTRGQQVTLRCSPKSGHDTVSWYQQALGQGPQFIFQYYEEEERQRGNFPDRFSGHQFPNYSSELNVNALLLGDSALYLCASSWGQTYEQYFGPGTRLTVT.

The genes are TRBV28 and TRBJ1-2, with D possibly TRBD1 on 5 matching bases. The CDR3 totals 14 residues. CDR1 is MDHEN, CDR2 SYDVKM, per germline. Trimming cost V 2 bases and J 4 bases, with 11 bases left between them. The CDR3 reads CASSLRQHIYGYTF. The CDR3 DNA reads TGTGCCAGCAGTTTACGACAGCATATCTATGGCTACACCTTC.

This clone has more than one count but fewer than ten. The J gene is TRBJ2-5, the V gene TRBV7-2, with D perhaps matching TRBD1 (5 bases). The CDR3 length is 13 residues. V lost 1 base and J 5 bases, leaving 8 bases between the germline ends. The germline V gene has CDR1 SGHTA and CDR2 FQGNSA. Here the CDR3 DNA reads TGTGCCAGCAGCTTAGACAGGCGGGAGACCCAGTACTTC. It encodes CASSLDRRETQYF.

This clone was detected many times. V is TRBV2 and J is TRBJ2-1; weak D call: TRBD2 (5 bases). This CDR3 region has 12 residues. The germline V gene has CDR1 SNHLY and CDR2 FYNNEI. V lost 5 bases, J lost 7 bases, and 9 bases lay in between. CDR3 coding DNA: TGTGCCAGCAGTCGGACGGGGAATGAGCAGTTCTTC. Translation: CASSRTGNEQFF.

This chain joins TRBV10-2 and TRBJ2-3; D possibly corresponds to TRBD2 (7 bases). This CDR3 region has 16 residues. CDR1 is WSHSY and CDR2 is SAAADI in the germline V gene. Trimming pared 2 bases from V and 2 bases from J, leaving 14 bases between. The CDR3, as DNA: TGCGCCAGCAGTGAGGCGGGGGCCCGTCTCACAGATACGCAGTATTTT. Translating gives CASSEAGARLTDTQYF.

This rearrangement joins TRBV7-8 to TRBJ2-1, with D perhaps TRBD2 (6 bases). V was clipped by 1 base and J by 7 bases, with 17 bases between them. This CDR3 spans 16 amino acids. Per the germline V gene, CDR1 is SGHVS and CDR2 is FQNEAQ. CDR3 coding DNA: TGTGCCAGCAGCTTAGTGGGCGGGGCCGGACTGAATGAGCAGTTCTTC. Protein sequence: CASSLVGGAGLNEQFF.

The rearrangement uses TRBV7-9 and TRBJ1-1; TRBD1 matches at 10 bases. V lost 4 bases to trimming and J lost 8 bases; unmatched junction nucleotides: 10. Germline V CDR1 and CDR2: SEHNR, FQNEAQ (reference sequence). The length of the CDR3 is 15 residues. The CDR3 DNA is TGTGCCAGCAGCTCGGACGAGACAGGGGGCGCCGAAGCTTTCTTT. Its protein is CASSSDETGGAEAFF.

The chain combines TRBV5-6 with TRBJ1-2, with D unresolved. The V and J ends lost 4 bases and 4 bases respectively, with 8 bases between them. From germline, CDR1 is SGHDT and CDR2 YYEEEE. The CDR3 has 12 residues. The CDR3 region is CASSGLFYGYTF. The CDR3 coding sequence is TGTGCCAGCAGCGGACTCTTCTATGGCTACACCTTC. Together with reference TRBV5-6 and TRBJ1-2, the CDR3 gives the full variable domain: DAGVTQSPTHLIKTRGQQVTLRCSPKSGHDTVSWYQQALGQGPQFIFQYYEEEERQRGNFPDRFSGHQFPNYSSELNVNALLLGDSALYLCASSGLFYGYTFGSGTRLTVV.

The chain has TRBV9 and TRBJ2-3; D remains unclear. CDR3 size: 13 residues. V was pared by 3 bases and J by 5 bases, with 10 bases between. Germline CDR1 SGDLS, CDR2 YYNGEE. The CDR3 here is CASSAGGQDTQYF. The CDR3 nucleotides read TGTGCCAGCAGCGCGGGTGGCCAAGATACGCAGTATTTT.

The CDR3 protein is CASSPSTGARYEQYF. The CDR3 nucleotides are TGTGCCAGCAGCCCCTCGACAGGGGCTCGCTACGAGCAGTACTTC. The rearrangement links TRBV7-8 to TRBJ2-7; TRBD1 aligns across 8 bases. From germline, CDR1 is SGHVS and CDR2 FQNEAQ. CDR3 length: 15 amino acids. V lost 5 bases to trimming and J lost 3 bases; unmatched junction nucleotides: 9.

CDR3 in DNA: TGTGCCAGCAGCCCCCCGGGACTAGCAATCAATGAGCAGTTCTTC. This translates into CASSPPGLAINEQFF. The chain is built from TRBV5-4 and TRBJ2-1, with 9 positions matching TRBD2. The germline V gene has CDR1 SGHNT and CDR2 YYREEE (reference sequence). The trim removed 4 bases at V and 6 bases at J, leaving 8 bases unmatched. This CDR3 comprises 15 residues. The entire variable domain, with the rest obtained from reference TRBV5-4 and TRBJ2-1, is as follows: ETGVTQSPTHLIKTRGQQVTLRCSSQSGHNTVSWYQQALGQGPQFIFQYYREEENGRGNFPPRFSGLQFPNYSSELNVNALELDDSALYLCASSPPGLAINEQFFGPGTRLTVL.

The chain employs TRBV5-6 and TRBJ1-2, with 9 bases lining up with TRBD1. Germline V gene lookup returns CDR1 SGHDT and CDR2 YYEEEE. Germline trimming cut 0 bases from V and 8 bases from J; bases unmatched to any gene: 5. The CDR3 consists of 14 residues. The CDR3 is CASSLGGDRVGYTF. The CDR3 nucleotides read TGTGCCAGCAGCTTGGGCGGGGACAGGGTAGGCTACACCTTC.

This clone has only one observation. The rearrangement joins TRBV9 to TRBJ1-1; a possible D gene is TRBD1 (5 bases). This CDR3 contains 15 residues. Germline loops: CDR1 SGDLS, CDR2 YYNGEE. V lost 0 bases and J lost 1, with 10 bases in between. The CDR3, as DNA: TGTGCCAGCAGCGTAGGGGGCGGCAGGAACACTGAAGCTTTCTTT. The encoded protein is CASSVGGGRNTEAFF.

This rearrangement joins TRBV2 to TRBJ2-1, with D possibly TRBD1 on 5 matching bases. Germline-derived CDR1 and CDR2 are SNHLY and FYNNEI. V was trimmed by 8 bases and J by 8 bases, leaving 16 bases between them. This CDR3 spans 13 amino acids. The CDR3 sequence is CASSDTPRDEQFF. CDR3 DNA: TGTGCCAGCTCGGACACTCCTCGGGATGAGCAGTTCTTC. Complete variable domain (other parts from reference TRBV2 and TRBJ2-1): EPEVTQTPSHQVTQMGQEVILRCVPISNHLYFYWYRQILGQKVEFLVSFYNNEISEKSEIFDDQFSVERPDGSNFTLKIRSTKLEDSAMYFCASSDTPRDEQFFGPGTRLTVL.

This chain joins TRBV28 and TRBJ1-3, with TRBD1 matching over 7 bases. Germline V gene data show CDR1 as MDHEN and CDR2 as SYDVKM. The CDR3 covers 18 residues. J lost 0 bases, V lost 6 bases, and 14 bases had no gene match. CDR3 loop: CASRVIDRVPVSGNTIYF. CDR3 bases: TGTGCCAGCAGGGTCATTGACAGGGTCCCCGTCTCTGGAAACACCATATATTTT.

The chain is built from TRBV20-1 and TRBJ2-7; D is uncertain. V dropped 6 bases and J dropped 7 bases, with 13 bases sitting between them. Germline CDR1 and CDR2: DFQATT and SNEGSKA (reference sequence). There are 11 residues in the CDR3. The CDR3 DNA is TGCAGTGCCGAAGCTTACGAGGAGCAGTACTTC. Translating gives CSAEAYEEQYF.